This T cell receptor (beta chain) was retrieved from a study of cytotoxic CD8 clonotypes in ibrutinib-treated CLL. Findings and caveats of the study: Public clonotypes proved infrequent, and on treatment they shrank or remained steady.

Profiled with immunoSEQ multiplex PCR; TCRdb holds only in-frame clones, not every one. The repertoire holds about 29,000 clones, with 70% to 90% as singletons. This clone was recorded only once. Its matching antigen is unknown. CDR3 length: 14 residues. Trimming stripped 1 base from V and 1 base from J, with 7 bases between. CDR1 SGHNT and CDR2 YENEEA come from the germline V gene. The sequence was collected from a human donor with chronic lymphocytic leukemia. Sequenced here: PBMCs, sampled after 24 months of ibrutinib treatment. This rearrangement joins TRBV11-3 to TRBJ1-1, with D perhaps TRBD1 (6 bases). CDR3 sequence: CASSLGTENTEAFF. The CDR3 DNA sequence: TGTGCCAGCAGCTTAGGGACAGAGAACACTGAAGCTTTCTTT.